This T cell receptor (beta chain) was obtained from a study of CD8+ T cells in alopecia areata. At the level of the study: Twice daily, treated patients received 5 to 10 mg of oral tofacitinib. Patients remained on tofacitinib for 6 to 18 months and then went 6 months without it.

Those with alopecia areata gave lesional scalp punch biopsies and peripheral blood. RNA, once extracted, was reverse transcribed into cDNA for use as the sequencing template. TCRdb keeps only in-frame clones here, not all; method: immunoSEQ multiplex PCR. The sample consists of around 160,000 clones, 47% of them appearing once. Trimming removed 4 bases at V and 1 base at J, with 8 bases between. CDR3 length: 13 amino acids. Germline assignment: CDR1 SGHRS and CDR2 YFSETQ. In the case of this clone: Other DNA sequences in this specimen translate into the identical CDR3.

The sample comprised CD4+ T cells sorted from blood. The V and J genes are TRBV5-1 and TRBJ2-5; no reliable D call. This TCR came from a human donor with alopecia areata. CDR3 region: CASSPLSQETQYF. The CDR3 nucleotides are TGCGCCAGCAGCCCCCTCAGCCAAGAGACCCAGTACTTC.